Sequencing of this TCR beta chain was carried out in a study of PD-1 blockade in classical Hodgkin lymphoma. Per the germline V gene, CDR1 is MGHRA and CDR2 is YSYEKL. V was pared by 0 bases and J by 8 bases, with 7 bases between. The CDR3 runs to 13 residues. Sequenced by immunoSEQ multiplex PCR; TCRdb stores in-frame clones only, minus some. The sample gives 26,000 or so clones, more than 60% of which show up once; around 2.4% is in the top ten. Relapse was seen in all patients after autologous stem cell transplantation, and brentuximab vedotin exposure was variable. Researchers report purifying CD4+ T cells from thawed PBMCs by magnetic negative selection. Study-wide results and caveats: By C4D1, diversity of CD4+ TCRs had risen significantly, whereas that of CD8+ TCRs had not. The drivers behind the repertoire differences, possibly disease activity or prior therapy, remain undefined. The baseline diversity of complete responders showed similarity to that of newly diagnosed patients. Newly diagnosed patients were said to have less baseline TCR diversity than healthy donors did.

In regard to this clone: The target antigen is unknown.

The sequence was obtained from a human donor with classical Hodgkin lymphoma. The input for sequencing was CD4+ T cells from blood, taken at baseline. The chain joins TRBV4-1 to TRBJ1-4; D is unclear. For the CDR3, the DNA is TGCGCCAGCAGCCAAGATTCGGGGGAAAAACTGTTTTTT. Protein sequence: CASSQDSGEKLFF.